Listed here are 14 T cell receptor beta chains from one sample, sequenced in a study of T-cell reconstitution after alpha-beta-depleted transplantation in children. Unique molecular identifiers were used in preparing the TCRbeta library. MiXCR was run by TCRdb on the PCR reads, yielding one entry per CDR3 protein. Of roughly 500,000 distinct CDR3 sequences listed, 9.5% to 15% are singletons. Sample: PBMCs from the stem cell graft donor, taken from the stem cell graft. These receptors were taken from a human donor who donated a stem cell graft to a child with combined immunodeficiency.

This clonotype was observed many times. Here the CDR3 DNA reads TGTGCCAGTACCGGGACTAGCACGTACACCGGGGAGCTGTTTTTT. Its protein is CASTGTSTYTGELFF. The chain has TRBV12-3 or TRBV12-4 and TRBJ2-2, with TRBD2 identical over 9 bases. V shed 9 bases, J shed 3 bases, and the junction held 8 bases outside the gene matches. CDR3 length equals 15 residues.

This clonotype occurred a few times. The chain combines TRBV28 with TRBJ1-1; tentative D call: TRBD1 (5 bases). Germline CDR1 reads MDHEN; CDR2 reads SYDVKM. This CDR3 region has 16 residues. Trimming removed 8 bases at V and 5 bases at J, with 24 bases between. The CDR3 protein is CASSEGVGSGKTEAFF. The CDR3 region has the DNA TGTGCCAGCTCAGAAGGGGTGGGATCAGGCAAAACTGAAGCTTTCTTT.

This clonotype was detected many times. The J gene is TRBJ1-1, the V gene TRBV5-5; possibly TRBD1 for D (5 bases). Trimming took 1 base from V and 1 from J, leaving 11 bases between them. CDR3 size: 15 residues. The germline CDR1 and CDR2 sequences are SGHKS and YYEKEE (reference sequence). CDR3 residues: CASSLSRARNTEAFF. The CDR3 region has the DNA TGTGCCAGCAGCTTGAGCAGGGCCCGGAACACTGAAGCTTTCTTT.

The rearrangement joins TRBV9 to TRBJ2-7; TRBD2 agrees at 9 bases. CDR3 length: 16 amino acids. V shed 4 bases and J 4 bases; nucleotides not matched to a gene: 12. CDR1 and CDR2 from the germline V gene are SGDLS and YYNGEE. CDR3 nucleotide sequence: TGTGCCAGCAGCCCAACCCATAGCGGGAGTGAATACGAGCAGTACTTC. Amino acids: CASSPTHSGSEYEQYF.

This clonotype was detected a few times. The CDR3 loop is CSAGRETQYF. CDR3 nucleotide sequence: TGCAGTGCTGGCCGTGAGACCCAGTACTTC. The V and J genes are TRBV20-1 and TRBJ2-5; D unresolved. This CDR3 has 10 amino acids. CDR1 DFQATT and CDR2 SNEGSKA come from the germline V gene (reference sequence). V was shortened by 5 bases and J by 5 bases, with 6 bases between the two germline ends.

This CDR3 reads CASSQSTGGKAFF. CDR3 DNA: TGTGCCAGCAGCCAATCGACAGGGGGGAAGGCTTTCTTT. The chain carries TRBV3-1 and TRBJ1-1; 9 positions match TRBD1. This CDR3 has 13 amino acids. Germline V CDR1 and CDR2: LGHDT, YNNKEL (reference sequence). The junction had 6 bases not matched to a gene; V was cut back by 2 bases and J by 11 bases.

The table lists this clonotype with many counts. The chain is built from TRBV6-1 and TRBJ2-4; 7 nucleotides match TRBD2. From germline, CDR1 is MNHNS and CDR2 SASEGT. There are 14 residues in the CDR3. V was pared by 7 bases and J by 7 bases, with 10 bases of the junction left unmatched. The DNA of the CDR3 is TGTGCCAGCACCTTGGGGCGGGAGAATAACATTCAGTACTTC. It is translated as CASTLGRENNIQYF.

In DNA, the CDR3 is TGTGCCAGCAGGTACAGACTAGCGGGAGGTGCCGACACAGATACGCAGTATTTT. This translates into CASRYRLAGGADTDTQYF. The V gene is TRBV6-5, the J gene TRBJ2-3, with TRBD2 matching over 13 bases. Germline-derived CDR1 and CDR2 are MNHEY and SVGAGI. The CDR3 sequence is 18 residues long. V gave up 6 bases and J gave up 2 bases; unmatched junction bases: 11.

This clonotype was seen more than once but under ten times. This sequence joins TRBV7-3 and TRBJ2-3; D remains unclear. Germline assignment: CDR1 SGHTA and CDR2 FQGTGA. This CDR3 is built from 18 residues. The V gene lost 2 bases and the J gene lost 6 bases, with 24 bases spanning the gap. As DNA, the CDR3 is TGTGCCAGCAGCTTAGTTTTGCTTGGGCAGATGGCAGGCGATACGCAGTATTTT. Its translation: CASSLVLLGQMAGDTQYF.

This clonotype appeared many times. V gene TRBV12-3 or TRBV12-4 combines with J gene TRBJ2-7, with TRBD2 matching 8 bases. The ends lost 1 base at V and 2 bases at J; junction bases unmatched: 7. The CDR3 sequence is 16 residues long. The CDR3 here is CASSLGDTSGTYEQYF. In DNA, the CDR3 is TGTGCCAGCAGTTTAGGGGACACTAGCGGCACCTACGAGCAGTACTTC.

Only a few counts were recorded for this clonotype. The chain combines TRBV20-1 with TRBJ2-1; 9 bases line up with TRBD2. J lost 4 bases, V lost 1 base, and 8 bases had no gene match. Germline V lookup: CDR1 DFQATT, CDR2 SNEGSKA (reference sequence). The CDR3 extends over 16 amino acids. The CDR3 DNA reads TGCAGTGCTAGAGGCGCGACTAGCGGATTATACAATGAGCAGTTCTTC. It yields the protein CSARGATSGLYNEQFF.

In this sample, this clonotype turned up a few times. The rearrangement uses TRBV5-1 and TRBJ2-3, with TRBD2 identical over 11 bases. The CDR3 is 16 residues long. From germline, CDR1 is SGHRS and CDR2 YFSETQ. J was trimmed by 3 bases and V by 4 bases; bases with no gene match: 7. DNA of the CDR3: TGCGCCAGCAGCAGTAGCGGGGGGGCCGTGACAGATACGCAGTATTTT. As protein: CASSSSGGAVTDTQYF.

The genes are TRBV6-5 and TRBJ1-2; no clear D gene. In germline, CDR1 is MNHEY, CDR2 SVGAGI. With 3 bases removed from V and 5 bases from J, the gap between germline ends came to 13 bases. The CDR3 loop spans 14 amino acids. The DNA of the CDR3 is TGTGCCAGCAGTTATTTGGGATTGGGGTATGGCTACACCTTC. Translated, it gives CASSYLGLGYGYTF.

A single count supports this clonotype. This chain uses TRBV2 with TRBJ2-5, with D hard to call. Germline CDR1 and CDR2: SNHLY and FYNNEI. CDR3 size: 14 residues. V was cut by 9 bases and J by 0 bases, with 14 bases left in between. The CDR3 nucleotides are TGTGCCAGTCCCTCGGGCAGAAACCAAGAGACCCAGTACTTC. Translated: CASPSGRNQETQYF. The full variable domain, in which reference TRBV2 and TRBJ2-5 provide the parts outside the CDR3, is EPEVTQTPSHQVTQMGQEVILRCVPISNHLYFYWYRQILGQKVEFLVSFYNNEISEKSEIFDDQFSVERPDGSNFTLKIRSTKLEDSAMYFCASPSGRNQETQYFGPGTRLLVL.